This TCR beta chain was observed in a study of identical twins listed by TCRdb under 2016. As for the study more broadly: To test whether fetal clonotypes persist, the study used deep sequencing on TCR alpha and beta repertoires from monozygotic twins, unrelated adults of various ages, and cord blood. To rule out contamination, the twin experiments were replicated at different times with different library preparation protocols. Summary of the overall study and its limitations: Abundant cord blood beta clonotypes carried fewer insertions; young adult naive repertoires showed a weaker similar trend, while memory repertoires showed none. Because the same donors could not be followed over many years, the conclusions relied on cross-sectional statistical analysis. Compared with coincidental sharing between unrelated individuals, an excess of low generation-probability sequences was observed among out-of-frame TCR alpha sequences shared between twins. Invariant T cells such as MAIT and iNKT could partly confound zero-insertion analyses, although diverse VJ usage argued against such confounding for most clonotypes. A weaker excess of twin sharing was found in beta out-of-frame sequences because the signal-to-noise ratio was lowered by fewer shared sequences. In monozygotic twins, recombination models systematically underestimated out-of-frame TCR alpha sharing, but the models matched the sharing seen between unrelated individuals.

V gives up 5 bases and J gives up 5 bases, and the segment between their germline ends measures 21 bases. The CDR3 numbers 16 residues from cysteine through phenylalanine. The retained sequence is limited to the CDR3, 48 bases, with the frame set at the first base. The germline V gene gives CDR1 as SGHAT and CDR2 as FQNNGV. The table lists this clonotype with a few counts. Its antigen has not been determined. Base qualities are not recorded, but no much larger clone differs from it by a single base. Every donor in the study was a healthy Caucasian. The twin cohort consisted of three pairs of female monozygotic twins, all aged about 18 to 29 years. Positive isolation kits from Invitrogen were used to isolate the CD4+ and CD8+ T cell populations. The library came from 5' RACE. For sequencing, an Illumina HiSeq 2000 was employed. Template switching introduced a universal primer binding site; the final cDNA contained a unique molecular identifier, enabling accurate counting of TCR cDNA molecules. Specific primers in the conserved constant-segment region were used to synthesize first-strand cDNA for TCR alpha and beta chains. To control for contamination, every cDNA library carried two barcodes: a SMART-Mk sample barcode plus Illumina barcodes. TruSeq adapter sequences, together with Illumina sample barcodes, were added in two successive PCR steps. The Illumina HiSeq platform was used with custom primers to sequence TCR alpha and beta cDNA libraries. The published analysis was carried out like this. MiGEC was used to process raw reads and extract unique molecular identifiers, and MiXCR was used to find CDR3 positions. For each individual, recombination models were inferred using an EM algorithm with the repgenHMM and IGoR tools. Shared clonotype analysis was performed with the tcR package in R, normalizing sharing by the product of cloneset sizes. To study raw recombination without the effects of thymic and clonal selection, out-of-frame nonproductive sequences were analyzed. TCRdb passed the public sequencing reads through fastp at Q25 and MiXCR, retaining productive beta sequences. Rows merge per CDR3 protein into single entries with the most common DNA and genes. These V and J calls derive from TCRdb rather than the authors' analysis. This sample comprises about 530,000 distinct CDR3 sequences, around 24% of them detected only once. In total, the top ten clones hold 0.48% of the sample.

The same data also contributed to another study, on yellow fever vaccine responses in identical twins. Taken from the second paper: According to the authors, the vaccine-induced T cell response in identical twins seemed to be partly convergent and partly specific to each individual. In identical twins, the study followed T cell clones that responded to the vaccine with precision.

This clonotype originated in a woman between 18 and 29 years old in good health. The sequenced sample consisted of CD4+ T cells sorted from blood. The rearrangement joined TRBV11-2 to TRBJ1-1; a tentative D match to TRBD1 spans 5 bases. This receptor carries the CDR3 CASSQRAGEVLTEAFF. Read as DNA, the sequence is TGTGCCAGCAGCCAACGGGCGGGGGAAGTGTTGACTGAAGCTTTCTTT. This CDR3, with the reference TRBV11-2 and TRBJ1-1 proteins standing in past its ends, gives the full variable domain EAGVAQSPRYKIIEKRQSVAFWCNPISGHATLYWYQQILGQGPKLLIQFQNNGVVDDSQLPKDRFSAERLKGVDSTLKIQPAKLEDSAVYLCASSQRAGEVLTEAFFGQGTRLTVV.